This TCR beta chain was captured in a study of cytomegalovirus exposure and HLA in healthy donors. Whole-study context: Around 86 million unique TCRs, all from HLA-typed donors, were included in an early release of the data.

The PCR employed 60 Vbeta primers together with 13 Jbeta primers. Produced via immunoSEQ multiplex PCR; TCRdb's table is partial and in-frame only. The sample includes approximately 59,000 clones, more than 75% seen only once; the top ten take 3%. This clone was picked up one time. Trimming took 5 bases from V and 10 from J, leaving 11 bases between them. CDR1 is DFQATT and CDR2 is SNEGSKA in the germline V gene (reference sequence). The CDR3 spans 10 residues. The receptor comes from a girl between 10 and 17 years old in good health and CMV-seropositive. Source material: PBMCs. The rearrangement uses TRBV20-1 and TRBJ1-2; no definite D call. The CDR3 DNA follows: TGCAGTGCTCCGAGGAATGACTACACCTTC. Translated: CSAPRNDYTF.